Given below is one T cell receptor beta chain in context. The data originate from a study of blood T cell repertoires in COVID-19. Seattle's cohort entered during active infection and was followed longitudinally. Germline loops: CDR1 MNHNS, CDR2 SASEGT. Germline trimming cut 4 bases from V and 5 bases from J; bases unmatched to any gene: 11. The CDR3 sequence is 16 residues long. Under the authors' procedure: The authors estimated nucleated cell counts from reference gene primer amplification. Sequenced by immunoSEQ multiplex PCR; TCRdb stores in-frame clones only, minus some. Clone size and V and J calls were adopted from that table, with D and trimming inferred from the DNA. This sample has 150,000 to 200,000 clones; about 93% occur once, and the top ten carry roughly 0.7%.

The gene calls are TRBV6-1 and TRBJ2-7; TRBD2 agrees at 10 bases. Sequencing input: peripheral blood. This receptor was obtained from a young man with COVID-19, enrolled during active disease. The DNA of the CDR3 is TGTGCCAGCAGTGGTCCTACTAGCGGGGTTCTCCACGAGCAGTACTTC. Translation: CASSGPTSGVLHEQYF.